This T cell receptor beta chain came from a study of PD-1 blockade in classical Hodgkin lymphoma. Time point of the sample: newly diagnosed, previously untreated cHL patient sample. Purification of CD4+ T cells from thawed PBMCs was achieved by magnetic negative selection. The repertoire was sequenced with immunoSEQ multiplex PCR; TCRdb's copy has only in-frame clones and lacks some. The sample holds over 25,000 clones, around 92% seen once. Trimming removed 5 bases from V and 4 bases from J; junction bases left unmatched: 6. The CDR3 covers 14 residues. Per germline, CDR1 MRHNA and CDR2 SNTAGT. V is TRBV6-4 and J is TRBJ1-2, with 8 bases matching TRBD1. Source material: CD4+ T cells from blood. This TCR was sampled from a human donor with classical Hodgkin lymphoma. The CDR3 region is CASSPGQESYGYTF. Here the CDR3 DNA reads TGTGCCAGCAGTCCGGGACAGGAAAGCTATGGCTACACCTTC.